Listed here are 17 T cell receptor beta chains from one sample, sequenced in a study of OX40 agonist ivuxolimab in advanced cancers. Clones were sequenced by immunoSEQ multiplex PCR, and TCRdb holds only the in-frame ones, with some missing. The table records 100,000 to 150,000 clones, about 93% of them present only once. The starting material was CD4+ or CD8+ T cells sorted from blood, obtained in a trial of the OX40 agonist ivuxolimab. These receptors came from an adult with an advanced solid tumor such as melanoma, head and neck, liver or kidney cancer.

This clone is a singleton in its sample. The CDR3 sequence: CASSSTRNTGELFF. CDR3 sequence (DNA): TGTGCCAGCAGCTCGACTAGGAACACCGGGGAGCTGTTTTTT. The V gene is TRBV5-4, the J gene TRBJ2-2, with D maybe TRBD2 (6 bases). CDR1 SGHNT and CDR2 YYREEE come from the germline V gene (reference sequence). V was cut by 3 bases and J by 1 base, with 7 bases left in between. The CDR3 extends over 14 amino acids.

The chain recombines TRBV28 with TRBJ2-2; D possibly corresponds to TRBD2 (6 bases). V was shortened by 1 base and J by 1 base, with 10 bases between the two germline ends. The CDR3 loop spans 16 amino acids. Germline-derived CDR1 and CDR2 are MDHEN and SYDVKM. CDR3: CASSLYGSGNTGELFF. CDR3 nucleotides: TGTGCCAGCAGTTTATACGGTAGCGGGAACACCGGGGAGCTGTTTTTT.

The gene calls are TRBV6-1 and TRBJ2-7; the match to TRBD2 covers 10 bases. CDR1 and CDR2 (germline): MNHNS, SASEGT. The V gene end was trimmed by 10 bases and the J gene end by 4 bases; junction bases not matched to a gene: 7. The CDR3 contains 13 residues. Here the CDR3 DNA reads TGTGCCACCCTAGCGGGGGTTAATTACGAGCAGTACTTC. It is translated as CATLAGVNYEQYF.

The chain recombines TRBV9 with TRBJ1-4; no clear D gene. Trimming removed 0 bases from V and 5 bases from J, with 5 bases in between. The CDR3 runs 13 residues. Germline-derived CDR1 and CDR2 are SGDLS and YYNGEE. CDR3 sequence reads: CASSVVPNEKLFF. CDR3 DNA sequence: TGTGCCAGCAGCGTAGTCCCAAATGAAAAACTGTTTTTT.

This clone was observed a single time. The V and J genes are TRBV6-1 and TRBJ1-1; D might be TRBD1 (5 bases). Deletions cut 7 bases from V and 4 bases from J, with 16 bases between. From germline, CDR1 is MNHNS and CDR2 SASEGT. This CDR3 has 14 amino acids. The CDR3 nucleotides read TGTGCCAGCACCACGCAACCAGGGAGCACTGAAGCTTTCTTT. Translated, it gives CASTTQPGSTEAFF.

The chain employs TRBV21-1 and TRBJ1-5. TRBV21-1 is annotated as a pseudogene. The CDR3 sequence is 16 residues long. CDR3 sequence: CASSKVGSSSNQPQHF. DNA for the CDR3: TGTGCCAGCAGCAAAGTGGGATCGTCTAGCAATCAGCCCCAGCATTTT.

J is TRBJ2-7 and V is TRBV7-8; 11 bases map to TRBD1. Trimming cost V 10 bases and J 4 bases; bases outside gene matches: 9. The CDR3 loop spans 14 amino acids. CDR1 is SGHVS, CDR2 FQNEAQ, per germline. The CDR3 DNA sequence: TGTGCCACCAGATCCGGGACAGGGGGTTACGAGCAGTACTTC. Translating it yields CATRSGTGGYEQYF.

The chain is built from TRBV19 and TRBJ2-3; tentatively, D is TRBD1 (6 bases). Trimming took 6 bases from V and 0 from J, leaving 16 bases between them. Germline CDR1 is LNHDA and CDR2 is SQIVND (reference sequence). The CDR3 consists of 16 residues. The CDR3 DNA is TGTGCCAGTAGGACAGGCAGGCGGATTAGCACAGATACGCAGTATTTT. It specifies CASRTGRRISTDTQYF.

As DNA, the CDR3 is TGTGCCAGCAGGCTAGAGGGACAACGGAATCAGCCCCAGCATTTT. This codes for CASRLEGQRNQPQHF. The chain uses TRBV2 and TRBJ1-5, with TRBD1 as a possible D gene (6 bases). The length of the CDR3 is 15 residues. Trimming cost V 6 bases and J 4 bases, with 16 bases left between them. CDR1 SNHLY and CDR2 FYNNEI come from the germline V gene.

As DNA, the CDR3 is TGTGCTAGTGGTTTGGCCTATCAGCCCCAGCATTTT. Translation: CASGLAYQPQHF. The rearrangement links TRBV12-5 to TRBJ1-5; D ambiguous. The CDR3 consists of 12 residues. Germline V gene lookup returns CDR1 LGHNT and CDR2 FRNRAP. The ends were cut back, 1 base at V and 5 bases at J, with 3 bases in the middle.

The J gene is TRBJ2-1, the V gene TRBV5-4, with 9 bases identical to TRBD2. The CDR3 length is 14 residues. Germline CDR1 is SGHNT and CDR2 is YYREEE (reference sequence). J lost 8 bases, V lost 4 bases, and 7 bases had no gene match. CDR3 DNA sequence: TGTGCCAGCAGCCCGGGACTAGCAGCCTATGAGCAGTTCTTC. It specifies CASSPGLAAYEQFF.

The chain couples TRBV19 to TRBJ2-5; TRBD2 agrees at 10 bases. This CDR3 comprises 14 residues. V was pared by 6 bases and J by 5 bases, with 6 bases of the junction left unmatched. Germline-derived CDR1 and CDR2 are LNHDA and SQIVND (reference sequence). CDR3 protein: CASRLSGRGETQYF. The CDR3 DNA sequence: TGTGCCAGTAGACTAAGCGGGAGGGGTGAGACCCAGTACTTC.

This sequence joins TRBV4-3 and TRBJ2-3; D uncertain. Germline CDR1 is LGHNA and CDR2 is YSLEER. V was clipped by 8 bases and J by 10 bases, with 7 bases between them. The CDR3 has 9 residues. CDR3 coding DNA: TGCGCCAGCCAGATTGCGCAGTATTTT. It translates to CASQIAQYF.

This clone appeared once. V gene TRBV6-5 combines with J gene TRBJ2-1; 9 bases are a match to TRBD2. V shed 6 bases and J 7 bases; nucleotides not matched to a gene: 7. There are 14 residues in the CDR3. Germline loops: CDR1 MNHEY, CDR2 SVGAGI. This CDR3 reads CASSPGLARNEQFF. As DNA, the CDR3 is TGTGCCAGCAGCCCGGGACTAGCAAGGAATGAGCAGTTCTTC.

CDR3 bases: TGTGCCAGCAGCACCCGACACGCCACCGGGGAGCTGTTTTTT. Its protein product is CASSTRHATGELFF. This chain joins TRBV21-1 and TRBJ2-2; the table's D gene call, TRBD1, was not cross checked with the DNA. TRBV21-1 constitutes a pseudogene. This CDR3 region has 14 residues.

The J gene is TRBJ2-2, the V gene TRBV19; TRBD1 or TRBD2 may be the D gene (6 bases each). Germline V gene data show CDR1 as LNHDA and CDR2 as SQIVND (reference sequence). The V end lost 3 bases, the J end lost 6 bases, and 14 bases lay between the germline ends. The CDR3 totals 15 residues. CDR3: CASSIRGGGAGELFF. In DNA form, the CDR3 reads TGTGCCAGTAGTATCAGGGGTGGAGGGGCCGGGGAGCTGTTTTTT.

The chain recombines TRBV28 with TRBJ1-2; TRBD1 is a possible D gene (6 bases). Per germline, CDR1 MDHEN and CDR2 SYDVKM. V lost 5 bases and J 4 bases, leaving 11 bases between the germline ends. The CDR3 totals 13 residues. The chain's CDR3 is CASSPGGAYGYTF. The CDR3 coding sequence is TGTGCCAGCAGTCCGGGGGGCGCCTATGGCTACACCTTC.